This section outlines one T cell receptor beta chain sequence together with its context. Antigen specificity is unknown. CDR1 is MNHNY, CDR2 SVGAGI, per germline (reference sequence). V was cut by 0 bases and J by 1 base, with 6 bases left in between. CDR3 size: 14 residues. TCRdb's copy holds only in-frame clones and misses some; the assay was immunoSEQ multiplex PCR. The table includes roughly 3,000 clones, around 80% detected once. This entry belongs to a study of immune cell composition in non-small cell lung cancer. Study results and caveats: Roughly 80% of squamous and about 30% of adenocarcinoma cases had tumour-associated clones >0.5%.

The sequence was collected from a human donor with non-small cell lung cancer. V is TRBV6-6 and J is TRBJ1-1; D call uncertain. Material for sequencing was lung tumor tissue. The CDR3: CASSYSASNTEAFF. CDR3 sequence (DNA): TGTGCCAGCAGTTACTCGGCCTCGAACACTGAAGCTTTCTTT.